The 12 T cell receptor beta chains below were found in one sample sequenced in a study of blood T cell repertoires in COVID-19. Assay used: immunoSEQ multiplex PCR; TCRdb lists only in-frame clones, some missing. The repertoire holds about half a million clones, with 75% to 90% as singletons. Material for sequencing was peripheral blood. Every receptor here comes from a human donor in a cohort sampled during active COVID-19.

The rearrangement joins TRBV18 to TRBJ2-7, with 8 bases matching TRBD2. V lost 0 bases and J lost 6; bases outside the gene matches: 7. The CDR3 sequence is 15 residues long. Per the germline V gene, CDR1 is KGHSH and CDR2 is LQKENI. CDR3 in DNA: TGTGCCAGCTCACCACCCGGGACTCGGGGGGGCGAGCAGTACTTC. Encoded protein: CASSPPGTRGGEQYF.

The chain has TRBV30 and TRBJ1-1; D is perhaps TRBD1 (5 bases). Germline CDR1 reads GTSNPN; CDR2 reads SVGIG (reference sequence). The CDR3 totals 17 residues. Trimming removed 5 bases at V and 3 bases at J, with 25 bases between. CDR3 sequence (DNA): TGTGCCTGGGTACGCGCCTTACCGGGACTGGGTGACACTGAAGCTTTCTTT. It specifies CAWVRALPGLGDTEAFF.

CDR3: CASSWTGKTNEKLFF. The CDR3 DNA reads as TGTGCCAGCAGCTGGACGGGGAAAACTAATGAAAAACTGTTTTTT. The chain combines TRBV6-2 or TRBV6-3 with TRBJ1-4, with D unresolved. Trimming shortened V by 6 bases and J by 1 base, and 12 bases separated the two germline ends. The CDR3 has 15 amino acids. Germline-derived CDR1 and CDR2 are MNHEY and SVGEGT.

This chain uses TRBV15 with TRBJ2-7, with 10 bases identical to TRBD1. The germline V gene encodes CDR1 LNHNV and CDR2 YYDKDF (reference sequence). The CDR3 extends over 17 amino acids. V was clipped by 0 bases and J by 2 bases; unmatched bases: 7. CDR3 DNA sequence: TGTGCCACCAGCAGAGATCGCGGGACAGGGGTTCCCTACGAGCAGTACTTC. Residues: CATSRDRGTGVPYEQYF.

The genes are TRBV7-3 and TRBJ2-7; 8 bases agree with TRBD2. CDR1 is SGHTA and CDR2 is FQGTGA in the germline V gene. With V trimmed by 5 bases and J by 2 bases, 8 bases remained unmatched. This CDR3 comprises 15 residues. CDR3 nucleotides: TGTGCCAGCAGCGCAGGACTAGCTGAAACCTACGAGCAGTACTTC. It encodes CASSAGLAETYEQYF.

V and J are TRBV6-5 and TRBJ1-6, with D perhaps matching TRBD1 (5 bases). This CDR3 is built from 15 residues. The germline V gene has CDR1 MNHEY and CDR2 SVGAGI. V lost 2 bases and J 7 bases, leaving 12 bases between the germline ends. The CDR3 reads CASSYTGATNSPLHF. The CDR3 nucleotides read TGTGCCAGCAGTTACACAGGAGCTACGAATTCACCCCTCCACTTT.

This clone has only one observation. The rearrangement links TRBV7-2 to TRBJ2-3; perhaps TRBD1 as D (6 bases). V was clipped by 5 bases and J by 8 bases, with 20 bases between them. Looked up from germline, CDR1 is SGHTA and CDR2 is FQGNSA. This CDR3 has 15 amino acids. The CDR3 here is CASSPRGDIRGTQYF. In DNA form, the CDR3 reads TGTGCCAGCAGCCCAAGAGGCGATATCAGGGGTACGCAGTATTTT.

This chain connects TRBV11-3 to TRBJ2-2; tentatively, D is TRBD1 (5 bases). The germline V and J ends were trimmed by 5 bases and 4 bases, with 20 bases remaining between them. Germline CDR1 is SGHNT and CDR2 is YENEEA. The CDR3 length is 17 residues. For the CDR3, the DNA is TGTGCCAGCAGCCTAGGTCCCCAGGGAATAGGCACCGGGGAGCTGTTTTTT. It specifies CASSLGPQGIGTGELFF.

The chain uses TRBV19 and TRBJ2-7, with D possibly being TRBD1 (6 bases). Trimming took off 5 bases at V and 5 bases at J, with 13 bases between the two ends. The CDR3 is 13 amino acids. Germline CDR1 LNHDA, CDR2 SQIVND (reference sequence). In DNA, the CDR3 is TGTGCCAGTAGTCCAATACAGGGAAACGAGCAGTACTTC. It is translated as CASSPIQGNEQYF.

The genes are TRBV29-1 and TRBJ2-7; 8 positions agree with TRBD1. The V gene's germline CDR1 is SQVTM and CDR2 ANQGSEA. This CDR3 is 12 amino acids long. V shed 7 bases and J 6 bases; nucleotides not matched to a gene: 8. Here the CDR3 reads CSARQGLSEQYF. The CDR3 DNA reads TGCAGCGCTCGACAGGGGTTGAGCGAGCAGTACTTC.

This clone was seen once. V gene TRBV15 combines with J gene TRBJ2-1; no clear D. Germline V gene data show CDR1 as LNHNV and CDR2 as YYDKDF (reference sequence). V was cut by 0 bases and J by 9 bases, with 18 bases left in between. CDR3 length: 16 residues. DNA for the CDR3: TGTGCCACCAGCAGAGATCTTCGTCGGCCTGGGCCTGAGCAGTTCTTC. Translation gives CATSRDLRRPGPEQFF.

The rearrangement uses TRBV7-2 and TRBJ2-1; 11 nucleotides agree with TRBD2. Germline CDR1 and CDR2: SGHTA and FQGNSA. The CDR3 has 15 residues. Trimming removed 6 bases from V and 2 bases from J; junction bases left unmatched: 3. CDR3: CASSLAGGPYNEQFF. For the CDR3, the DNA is TGTGCCAGCAGTCTAGCGGGAGGCCCCTACAATGAGCAGTTCTTC.